The present T cell receptor beta chain was sequenced within a study of T cells after yellow fever vaccination. This CDR3 region has 12 residues. CDR1 is GTSNPN and CDR2 is SVGIG in the germline V gene (reference sequence). J was trimmed by 2 bases and V by 4 bases; bases with no gene match: 1. One entry per CDR3 protein results from TCRdb running MiXCR on the 5' RACE reads. Of 200,000 to 250,000 distinct CDR3 sequences in the sample, about 7.1% were seen once. The sample holds a few counts of this clonotype. The material sequenced was CD4+ T cells sorted from PBMCs, taken 15 days after the yellow fever booster vaccination. This receptor was identified in a man aged 25-45 years who received the YFV17D yellow fever vaccine. This rearrangement joins TRBV30 to TRBJ1-2; 7 bases match TRBD1. CDR3 in amino acids: CAWTGQNYGYTF. CDR3 sequence (DNA): TGTGCCTGGACGGGACAGAACTATGGCTACACCTTC. Drawing the rest from reference TRBV30 and TRBJ1-2, the complete variable domain is SQTIHQWPATLVQPVGSPLSLECTVEGTSNPNLYWYRQAAGRGLQLLFYSVGIGQISSEVPQNLSASRPQDRQFILSSKKLLLSDSGFYLCAWTGQNYGYTFGSGTRLTVV.